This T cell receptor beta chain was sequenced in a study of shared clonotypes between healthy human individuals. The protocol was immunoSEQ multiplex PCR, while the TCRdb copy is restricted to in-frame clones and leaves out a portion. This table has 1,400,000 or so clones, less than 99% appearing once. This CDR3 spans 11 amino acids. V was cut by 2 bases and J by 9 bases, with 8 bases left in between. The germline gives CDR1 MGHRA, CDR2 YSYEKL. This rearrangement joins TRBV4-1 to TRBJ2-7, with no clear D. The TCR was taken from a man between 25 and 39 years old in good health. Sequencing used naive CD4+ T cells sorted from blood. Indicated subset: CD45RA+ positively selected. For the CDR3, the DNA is TGCGCCAGCAGCCAAAATGGACGGCAGTACTTC. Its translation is CASSQNGRQYF.